A selection of T cell receptor beta chains follows, all from one sample in a study of cytomegalovirus exposure and HLA in healthy donors. Using immunoSEQ multiplex PCR, the repertoire was profiled, and TCRdb retains in-frame clones only, with some absent. In the table there are fewer than 200,000 clones, roughly 89% of which are singletons. The specimen was PBMCs. Source of these receptors: a woman aged 18-30 years in good health and CMV-seropositive. Each CDR3 is given with its conserved first and last residue. A D gene is named only where the DNA matches it firmly. Rows may omit the clone size; those that give it use once, few, many or a size class.

>NA|TRBJ2-3|TRBD2|TRBV9
TGTGCCAGCAGCGTAGGAGCGGGGCTCTTCACAGATACGCAGTATTTT
CASSVGAGLFTDTQYF
>NA|TRBJ2-7|NA|TRBV20-1
TGCAGTGGAGTTAGCGACTACGAGCAGTACTTC
CSGVSDYEQYF
>NA|TRBJ1-2|TRBD1|TRBV27
TGTGCCAGCAGTCTTTACAGGGGTAGTCGCTATGGCTACACCTTC
CASSLYRGSRYGYTF
>NA|TRBJ2-7|NA|TRBV5-1
TGCGCCAGCAGCTTGGACAGTTTGTCCTACGAGCAGTACTTC
CASSLDSLSYEQYF
>NA|TRBJ2-2|NA|TRBV18
TGTGCCAGCTCACCGCTATCAGGCTACACCGGGGAGCTGTTTTTT
CASSPLSGYTGELFF
>NA|TRBJ2-2|TRBD1|TRBV28
TGTGCCAGCAGTTATAGGGCGAGACAGGGGGACACCGGGGAGCTGTTTTTT
CASSYRARQGDTGELFF
>NA|TRBJ1-1|NA|TRBV5-1
TGCGCCAGCAGCTTTGGGACAATGAACACTGAAGCTTTCTTT
CASSFGTMNTEAFF
>few|TRBJ1-1|NA|TRBV10-3
TGTGCCATCAGTGGGGAGGGACAAATGAGGACTGAAGCTTTCTTT
CAISGEGQMRTEAFF
>NA|TRBJ2-7|TRBD1|TRBV7-9
TGTGCCAGCAGCTCTCCTCCGGGACAGGAGTCCTACGAGCAGTACTTC
CASSSPPGQESYEQYF
>NA|TRBJ2-7|NA|TRBV5-6
TGTGCCAGCATCAGGAGGGCTAGCGAGCAGTACTTC
CASIRRASEQYF
>NA|TRBJ1-5|TRBD1|TRBV10-2
TGCGCCAGCAGACAGGACAGGGGAAGCAATCAGCCCCAGCATTTT
CASRQDRGSNQPQHF
>NA|TRBJ2-2|NA|TRBV29-1
TGCAGCGTTGATGGCAGGGAAAACACCGGGGAGCTGTTTTTT
CSVDGRENTGELFF
>NA|TRBJ1-1|TRBD1|TRBV7-9
TGTGCCAGCAGACCCCACGCACAGGGGCCTATACCCATGAACACTGAAGCTTTCTTT
CASRPHAQGPIPMNTEAFF
>few|TRBJ2-7|NA|TRBV7-2
TGTGCCAGCAGCTTAGCCATGCGGGCCTACGAGCAGTACTTC
CASSLAMRAYEQYF
>NA|TRBJ1-4|TRBD1|TRBV11-2
TGTGCCAGCAGCTTAGGAGGGGGCTCAGAGGAAAAACTGTTTTTT
CASSLGGGSEEKLFF
>once|TRBJ2-3|NA|TRBV5-4
TGTGCCAGCAGCTCTCAAACGCAGACTAGTCTCAAGTATTTT
CASSSQTQTSLKYF